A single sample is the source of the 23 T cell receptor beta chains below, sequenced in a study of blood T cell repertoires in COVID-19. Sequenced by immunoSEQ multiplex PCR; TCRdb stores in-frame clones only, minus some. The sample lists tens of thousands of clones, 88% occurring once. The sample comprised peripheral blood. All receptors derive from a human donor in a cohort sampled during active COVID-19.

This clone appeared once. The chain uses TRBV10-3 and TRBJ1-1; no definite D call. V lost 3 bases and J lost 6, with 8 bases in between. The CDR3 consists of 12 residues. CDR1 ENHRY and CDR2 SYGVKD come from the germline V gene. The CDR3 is CAISDMSSEAFF. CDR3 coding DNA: TGTGCCATCAGTGATATGTCCTCTGAAGCTTTCTTT.

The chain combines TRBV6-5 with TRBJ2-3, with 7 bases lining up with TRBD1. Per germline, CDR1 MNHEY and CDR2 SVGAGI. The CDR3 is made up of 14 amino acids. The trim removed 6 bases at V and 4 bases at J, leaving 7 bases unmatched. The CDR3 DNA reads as TGTGCCAGCAGCGATCCTGGGACAGCAGATACGCAGTATTTT. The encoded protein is CASSDPGTADTQYF.

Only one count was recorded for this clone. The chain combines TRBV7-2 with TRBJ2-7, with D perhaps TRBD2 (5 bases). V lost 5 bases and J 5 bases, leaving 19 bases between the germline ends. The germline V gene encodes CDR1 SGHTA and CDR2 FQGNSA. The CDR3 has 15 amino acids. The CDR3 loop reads CASSPTGYLRDEQYF. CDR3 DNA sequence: TGTGCCAGCAGCCCAACGGGGTATTTGCGAGACGAGCAGTACTTC.

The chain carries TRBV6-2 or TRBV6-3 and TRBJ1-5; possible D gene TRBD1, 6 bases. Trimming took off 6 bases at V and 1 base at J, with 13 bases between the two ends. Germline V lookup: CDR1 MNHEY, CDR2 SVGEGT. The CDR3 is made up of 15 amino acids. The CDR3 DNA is TGTGCCAGCAGCGACGGACAGAGGAGCAATCAGCCCCAGCATTTT. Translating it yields CASSDGQRSNQPQHF.

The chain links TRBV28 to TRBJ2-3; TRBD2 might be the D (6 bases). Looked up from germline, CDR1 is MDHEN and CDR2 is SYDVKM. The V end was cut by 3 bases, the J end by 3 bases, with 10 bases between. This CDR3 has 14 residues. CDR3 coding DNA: TGTGCCAGCAGTTTGTCGGGGAGGACAGATACGCAGTATTTT. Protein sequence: CASSLSGRTDTQYF.

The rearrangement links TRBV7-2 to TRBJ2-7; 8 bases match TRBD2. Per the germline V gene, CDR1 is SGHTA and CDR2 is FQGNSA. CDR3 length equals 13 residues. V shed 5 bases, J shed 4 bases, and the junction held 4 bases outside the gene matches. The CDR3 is CASSPSGGYEQYF. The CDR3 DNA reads TGTGCCAGCAGCCCCTCGGGAGGGTACGAGCAGTACTTC.

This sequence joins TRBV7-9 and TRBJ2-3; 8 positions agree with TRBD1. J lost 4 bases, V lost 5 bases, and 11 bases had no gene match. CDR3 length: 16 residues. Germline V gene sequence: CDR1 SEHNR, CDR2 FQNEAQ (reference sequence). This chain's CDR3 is CASSTDDRGSADTQYF. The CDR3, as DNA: TGTGCCAGCAGCACCGACGACAGGGGCTCTGCAGATACGCAGTATTTT. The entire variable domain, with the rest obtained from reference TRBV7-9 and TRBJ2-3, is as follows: DTGVSQNPRHKITKRGQNVTFRCDPISEHNRLYWYRQTLGQGPEFLTYFQNEAQLEKSRLLSDRFSAERPKGSFSTLEIQRTEQGDSAMYLCASSTDDRGSADTQYFGPGTRLTVL.

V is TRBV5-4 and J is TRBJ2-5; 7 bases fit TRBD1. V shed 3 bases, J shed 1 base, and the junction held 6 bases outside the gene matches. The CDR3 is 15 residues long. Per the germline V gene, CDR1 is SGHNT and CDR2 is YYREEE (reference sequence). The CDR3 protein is CASSSTGTVQETQYF. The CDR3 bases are TGTGCCAGCAGCTCCACCGGGACAGTCCAAGAGACCCAGTACTTC.

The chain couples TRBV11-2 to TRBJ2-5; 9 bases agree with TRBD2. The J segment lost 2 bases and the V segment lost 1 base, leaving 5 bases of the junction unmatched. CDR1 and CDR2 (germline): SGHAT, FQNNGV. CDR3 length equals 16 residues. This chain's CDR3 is CASSLAGLAGQETQYF. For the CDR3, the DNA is TGTGCCAGCAGCTTAGCTGGTCTAGCGGGACAAGAGACCCAGTACTTC.

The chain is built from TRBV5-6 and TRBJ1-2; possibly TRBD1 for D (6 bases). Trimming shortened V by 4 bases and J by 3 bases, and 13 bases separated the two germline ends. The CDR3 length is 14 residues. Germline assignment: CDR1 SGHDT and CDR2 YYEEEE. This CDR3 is CASSQGQKYYGYTF. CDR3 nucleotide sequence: TGTGCCAGCAGCCAGGGGCAGAAGTACTATGGCTACACCTTC. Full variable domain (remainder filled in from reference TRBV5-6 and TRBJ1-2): DAGVTQSPTHLIKTRGQQVTLRCSPKSGHDTVSWYQQALGQGPQFIFQYYEEEERQRGNFPDRFSGHQFPNYSSELNVNALLLGDSALYLCASSQGQKYYGYTFGSGTRLTVV.

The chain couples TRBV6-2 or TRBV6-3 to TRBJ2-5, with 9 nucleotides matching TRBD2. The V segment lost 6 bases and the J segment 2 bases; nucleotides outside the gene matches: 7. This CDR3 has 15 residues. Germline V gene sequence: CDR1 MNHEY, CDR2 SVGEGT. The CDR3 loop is CASSLRRGGQETQYF. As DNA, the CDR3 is TGTGCCAGCAGCCTTCGGCGGGGGGGGCAAGAGACCCAGTACTTC.

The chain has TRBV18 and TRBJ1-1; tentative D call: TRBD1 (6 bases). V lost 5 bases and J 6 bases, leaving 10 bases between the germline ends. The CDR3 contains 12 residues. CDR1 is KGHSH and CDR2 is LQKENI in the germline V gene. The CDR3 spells CASSTQGSEAFF. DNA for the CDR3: TGTGCCAGCTCAACTCAGGGGTCTGAAGCTTTCTTT.

DNA for the CDR3: TGTGCCAGCTCACCTGGATCCGGGATGAACACTGAAGCTTTCTTT. Residues: CASSPGSGMNTEAFF. The chain carries TRBV18 and TRBJ1-1; D not certain. V dropped 3 bases and J dropped 0 bases, with 11 bases sitting between them. The germline CDR1 and CDR2 sequences are KGHSH and LQKENI. This CDR3 comprises 15 residues.

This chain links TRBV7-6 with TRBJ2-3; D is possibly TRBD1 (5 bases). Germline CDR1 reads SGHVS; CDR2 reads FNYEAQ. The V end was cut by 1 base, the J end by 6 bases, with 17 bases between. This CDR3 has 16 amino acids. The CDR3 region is CASSLGRQTLEDTQYF. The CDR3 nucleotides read TGTGCCAGCAGCTTAGGGCGACAGACCCTTGAGGATACGCAGTATTTT.

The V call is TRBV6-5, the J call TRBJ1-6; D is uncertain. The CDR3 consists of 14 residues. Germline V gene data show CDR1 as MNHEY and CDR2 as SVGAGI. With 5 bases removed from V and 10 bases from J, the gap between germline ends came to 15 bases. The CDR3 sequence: CASSTAYSGSPLHF. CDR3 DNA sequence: TGTGCCAGCAGTACTGCCTACAGCGGATCACCCCTCCACTTT.

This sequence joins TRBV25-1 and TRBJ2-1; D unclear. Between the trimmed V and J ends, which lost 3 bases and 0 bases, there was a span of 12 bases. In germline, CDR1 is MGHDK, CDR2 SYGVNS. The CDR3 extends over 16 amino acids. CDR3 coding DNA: TGTGCCAGCAGTGACCCGGGTTTGGGCTCCTACAATGAGCAGTTCTTC. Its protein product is CASSDPGLGSYNEQFF.

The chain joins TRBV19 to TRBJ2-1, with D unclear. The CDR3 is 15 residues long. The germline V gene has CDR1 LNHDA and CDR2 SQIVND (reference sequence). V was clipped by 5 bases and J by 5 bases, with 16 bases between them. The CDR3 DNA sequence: TGTGCCAGTAGTCTCTATAGAGACCGGGACAATGAGCAGTTCTTC. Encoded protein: CASSLYRDRDNEQFF.

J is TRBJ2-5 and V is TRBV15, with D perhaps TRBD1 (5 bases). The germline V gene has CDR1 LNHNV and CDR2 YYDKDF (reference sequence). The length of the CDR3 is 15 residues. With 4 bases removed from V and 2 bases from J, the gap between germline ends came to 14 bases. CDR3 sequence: CATSNDRILQETQYF. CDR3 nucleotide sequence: TGTGCCACCAGCAACGACAGAATCTTACAAGAGACCCAGTACTTC.

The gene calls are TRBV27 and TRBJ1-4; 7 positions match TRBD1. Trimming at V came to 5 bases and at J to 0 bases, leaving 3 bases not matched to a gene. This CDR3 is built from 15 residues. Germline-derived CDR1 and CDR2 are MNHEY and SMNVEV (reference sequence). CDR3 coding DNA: TGTGCCAGCAGTCTTCAGGGGGCAACTAATGAAAAACTGTTTTTT. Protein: CASSLQGATNEKLFF.

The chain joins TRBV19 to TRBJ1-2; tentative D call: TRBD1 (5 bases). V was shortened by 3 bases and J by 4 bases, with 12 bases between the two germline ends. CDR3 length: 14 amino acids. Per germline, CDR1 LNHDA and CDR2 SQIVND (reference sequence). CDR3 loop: CASSMEQGVYGYTF. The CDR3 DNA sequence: TGTGCCAGTAGTATGGAGCAGGGCGTCTATGGCTACACCTTC.

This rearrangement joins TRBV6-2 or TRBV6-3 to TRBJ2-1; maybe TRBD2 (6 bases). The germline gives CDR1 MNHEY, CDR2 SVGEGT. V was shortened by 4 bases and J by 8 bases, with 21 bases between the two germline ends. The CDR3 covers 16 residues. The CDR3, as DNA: TGTGCCAGCAGTTTCCTAATTTCGGGGGTTAACGATGAGCAGTTCTTC. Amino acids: CASSFLISGVNDEQFF.

The CDR3 coding sequence is TGTGCCAGCAGCTCCCCCTTCGGGGGCACTGAAGCTTTCTTT. Amino acids: CASSSPFGGTEAFF. V and J are TRBV3-1 (or the pseudogene TRBV3-2) and TRBJ1-1, with D perhaps TRBD1 (5 bases). Trimming took off 5 bases at V and 4 bases at J, with 14 bases between the two ends. Germline-derived CDR1 and CDR2 are LGHDT and YNNKEL (reference sequence). This CDR3 comprises 14 residues.

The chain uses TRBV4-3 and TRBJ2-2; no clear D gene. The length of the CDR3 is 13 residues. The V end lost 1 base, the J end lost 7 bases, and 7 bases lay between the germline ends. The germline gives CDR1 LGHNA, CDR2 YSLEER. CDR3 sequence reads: CASSQVQIGELFF. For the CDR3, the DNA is TGCGCCAGCAGCCAAGTTCAAATCGGGGAGCTGTTTTTT.